A single sample gave rise to the 15 T cell receptor beta chains below, sequenced in a study of T-cell memory formation after mild COVID-19. One entry per CDR3 protein results from TCRdb running MiXCR on the 5' RACE reads. The sample has a few hundred thousand distinct CDR3 sequences, approximately 14% seen once. The source material was PBMCs or a T cell subset sorted from them (not recorded which). These receptors were obtained from a man between 18 and 29 years old who had mild COVID-19 (a few samples of this study predate the infection). Cell type and time point are not known.

This clonotype was observed a handful of times. The V gene is TRBV10-3, the J gene TRBJ1-2; 8 bases match TRBD1. Germline trimming cut 6 bases from V and 10 bases from J; bases unmatched to any gene: 10. The CDR3 sequence is 13 residues long. Germline CDR1 ENHRY, CDR2 SYGVKD. In nucleotides, the CDR3 is TGTGCCATCAGGTTGACAGGGGAGGGCGACTACACCTTC. Protein: CAIRLTGEGDYTF.

This clonotype was detected only a few times. CDR3 nucleotide sequence: TGTGCCAGCAGACTGCCGGGACTAGGGTTGGATGAGCAGTTCTTC. It yields the protein CASRLPGLGLDEQFF. The chain combines TRBV6-2 or TRBV6-3 with TRBJ2-1, with 8 nucleotides matching TRBD2. This CDR3 has 15 residues. V trimming: 6 bases; J trimming: 8 bases; junction bases outside the gene matches: 12. The germline V gene encodes CDR1 MNHEY and CDR2 SVGEGT.

V usage is TRBV18 and J usage is TRBJ2-2; the D call may be TRBD1 or TRBD2 (6 bases each). Germline V CDR1 and CDR2: KGHSH, LQKENI. Trimming stripped 3 bases from V and 4 bases from J, with 12 bases between. The CDR3 has 15 amino acids. The CDR3 DNA sequence: TGTGCCAGCTCACCCACAGGGACTCGCACCGGGGAGCTGTTTTTT. This codes for CASSPTGTRTGELFF.

There are a few counts of this clonotype. The gene calls are TRBV7-2 and TRBJ1-2, with 10 bases aligning to TRBD1. Germline CDR1 reads SGHTA; CDR2 reads FQGNSA. Trimming at V came to 5 bases and at J to 8 bases, leaving 8 bases not matched to a gene. This CDR3 spans 14 amino acids. In DNA form, the CDR3 reads TGTGCCAGCAGCGGGGGGACAGGGGACCTGGGCTACACCTTC. Protein: CASSGGTGDLGYTF. Looking up the rest from reference TRBV7-2 and TRBJ1-2 gives the full variable domain: GAGVSQSPSNKVTEKGKDVELRCDPISGHTALYWYRQSLGQGLEFLIYFQGNSAPDKSGLPSDRFSAERTGGSVSTLTIQRTQQEDSAVYLCASSGGTGDLGYTFGSGTRLTVV.

The chain carries TRBV10-3 and TRBJ2-1; a possible D gene is TRBD2 (7 bases). The germline gives CDR1 ENHRY, CDR2 SYGVKD. V lost 4 bases and J lost 2, with 9 bases in between. CDR3 length equals 14 residues. The CDR3 spells CAISGGGPYNEQFF. In nucleotides, the CDR3 is TGTGCCATCAGTGGGGGGGGCCCCTACAATGAGCAGTTCTTC.

This clonotype was seen a handful of times. The chain is built from TRBV7-9 and TRBJ2-4; possible D gene TRBD1, 6 bases. CDR3 size: 12 residues. V dropped 11 bases and J dropped 6 bases, with 14 bases sitting between them. CDR1 SEHNR and CDR2 FQNEAQ come from the germline V gene (reference sequence). The CDR3 nucleotides read TGTGCCGGACAGAAGGGGCCAAACATTCAGTACTTC. Translated, it gives CAGQKGPNIQYF.

This chain links TRBV7-3 with TRBJ2-2, with 10 bases fitting TRBD2. There are 15 residues in the CDR3. V was pared by 5 bases and J by 4 bases, with 4 bases of the junction left unmatched. Germline CDR1 and CDR2: SGHTA and FQGTGA. This CDR3 is CASSRTSGSTGELFF. The CDR3 DNA reads TGTGCCAGCAGCCGGACTAGCGGATCCACCGGGGAGCTGTTTTTT.

V is TRBV7-9 and J is TRBJ2-1; D is unresolved. V was clipped by 4 bases and J by 6 bases, with 7 bases between them. Germline V gives CDR1 SEHNR, CDR2 FQNEAQ (reference sequence). CDR3 length equals 12 residues. The CDR3 region is CASSSGLNEQFF. DNA for the CDR3: TGTGCCAGCAGCTCCGGCCTCAATGAGCAGTTCTTC.

This clonotype came up a few times. The gene calls are TRBV6-2 or TRBV6-3 and TRBJ2-7, with D unresolved. In germline, CDR1 is MNHEY, CDR2 SVGEGT. The V end lost 0 bases, the J end lost 6 bases, and 6 bases lay between the germline ends. The CDR3 length is 12 residues. The CDR3 nucleotides are TGTGCCAGCAGTTACTCGACGGTCGAGCAGTACGTC. It specifies CASSYSTVEQYV.

This clonotype was recorded many times. The J gene is TRBJ1-3, the V gene TRBV6-1; 10 nucleotides agree with TRBD1. The length of the CDR3 is 15 residues. Germline-derived CDR1 and CDR2 are MNHNS and SASEGT. With V trimmed by 9 bases and J by 4 bases, 9 bases remained unmatched. CDR3 nucleotides: TGTGCCAGTAGACAGGGGGCAAACTCCGGAAACACCATATATTTT. Its translation is CASRQGANSGNTIYF.

This clonotype occurred many times. The chain links TRBV10-3 to TRBJ2-5; no clear D gene. Germline V lookup: CDR1 ENHRY, CDR2 SYGVKD. The germline V and J ends were trimmed by 5 bases and 5 bases, with 9 bases remaining between them. This CDR3 has 12 residues. This chain's CDR3 is CAISSSRETQYF. CDR3 coding DNA: TGTGCCATCAGTAGCAGTCGCGAGACCCAGTACTTC.

In this sample, this clonotype turned up a few times. A much larger clone lies a single base off, so this may be a read error. This chain uses TRBV29-1 with TRBJ1-1; no clear D. Germline lookup yields CDR1 SQVTM and CDR2 ANQGSEA. The length of the CDR3 is 14 residues. The CDR3 region is CSDEGMGWDTEAFF. The CDR3 DNA reads TGCAGCGATGAAGGTATGGGATGGGACACTGAAGCTTTCTTT. Supplemented by reference TRBV29-1 and TRBJ1-1, the full variable domain reads SAVISQKPSRDICQRGTSLTIQCQVDSQVTMMFWYRQQPGQSLTLIATANQGSEATYESGFVIDKFPISRPNLTFSTLTVSNMSPEDSSIYLCSDEGMGWDTEAFFGQGTRLTVV.

This clonotype was seen a handful of times. The genes are TRBV30 and TRBJ1-1; D ambiguous. V was clipped by 4 bases and J by 10 bases, with 16 bases between them. The germline gives CDR1 GTSNPN, CDR2 SVGIG (reference sequence). This CDR3 has 12 residues. CDR3 residues: CAWTRHVEGAFF. As DNA, the CDR3 is TGTGCCTGGACTCGACATGTCGAAGGAGCTTTCTTT.

This clonotype was counted at least ten times. The V call is TRBV11-2, the J call TRBJ1-1; D gene uncertain. The CDR3 is made up of 13 amino acids. Deletions cut 0 bases from V and 4 bases from J, with 6 bases between. The germline V gene encodes CDR1 SGHAT and CDR2 FQNNGV. The CDR3 coding sequence is TGTGCCAGCAGCTTAGATAGGGCCACTGAAGCTTTCTTT. Protein sequence: CASSLDRATEAFF. Variable domain in full (rest from reference TRBV11-2 and TRBJ1-1): EAGVAQSPRYKIIEKRQSVAFWCNPISGHATLYWYQQILGQGPKLLIQFQNNGVVDDSQLPKDRFSAERLKGVDSTLKIQPAKLEDSAVYLCASSLDRATEAFFGQGTRLTVV.

This clonotype occurred many times. V usage is TRBV5-1 and J usage is TRBJ2-5, with unresolved D. Trimming shortened V by 3 bases and J by 0 bases, and 6 bases separated the two germline ends. The germline gives CDR1 SGHRS, CDR2 YFSETQ. The CDR3 covers 13 residues. The CDR3 is CASSSGYQETQYF. The CDR3 coding sequence is TGCGCCAGCAGCTCAGGATACCAAGAGACCCAGTACTTC.